The 18 T cell receptor beta chains reported below all come from one sample, sequenced in a study of vaccination and CD4 T cells after COVID-19 (dated by TCRdb to 2022 to 2024). Their antigens remain unidentified. Preparation of the library involved PCR. This sample was sequenced with an Illumina iSeq 100. DNA from cultured CD4+ T cells was subjected to TCR sequencing with the Oncomine TCR Beta short-read assay at the Johns Hopkins FTIC core. Through fastp at Q25 and MiXCR, TCRdb rebuilt clones from the public reads, retaining in-frame beta chains. Under each unique CDR3 protein, matching rows form one entry showing the most common genes and DNA. The sample has some 15,000 distinct CDR3 sequences on record, around half of them singletons. The leading ten clones occupy approximately 7.2% of the sample. This specimen's treatment or condition label, interpreted: approximately 11-day PBMC culture with coronavirus spike peptide pools or control peptides (ViraFEST assay).

Specimen: CD4+ T cells from blood, cultured in vitro. These receptors all stem from a human donor who had recovered from COVID-19.

The chain carries TRBV7-2 and TRBJ2-2, with 8 bases identical to TRBD1. The CDR3 extends over 14 amino acids. The V segment lost 4 bases and the J segment 8 bases; nucleotides outside the gene matches: 6. Germline V gives CDR1 SGHTA, CDR2 FQGNSA. As DNA, the CDR3 is TGTGCCAGCAGCTCCCAGGGGGCTGGGGGGGAGCTGTTTTTT. Translating it yields CASSSQGAGGELFF.

The chain uses TRBV6-1 and TRBJ1-1, with 7 nucleotides matching TRBD1. After removal of 6 bases from V and 1 base from J, the junction contained 8 bases not matched to a gene. Germline V gives CDR1 MNHNS, CDR2 SASEGT. The CDR3 length is 15 residues. Here the CDR3 reads CASSLKGTANTEAFF. Here the CDR3 DNA reads TGTGCCAGCAGCCTCAAAGGGACAGCGAACACTGAAGCTTTCTTT.

Here the CDR3 DNA reads TGTGCCAGCGCCGGGACAGCATCTAACTATGGCTACACCTTC. Translated, it gives CASAGTASNYGYTF. This chain links TRBV19 with TRBJ1-2, with 7 bases matching TRBD1. This CDR3 comprises 14 residues. V shed 9 bases and J 0 bases; nucleotides not matched to a gene: 7. Germline lookup yields CDR1 LNHDA and CDR2 SQIVND (reference sequence).

This clonotype is labeled medium-sized (0.01 to 0.1%). The V and J genes are TRBV25-1 and TRBJ1-2; a weak D match, TRBD1 (5 bases). The germline V and J ends were trimmed by 3 bases and 4 bases, with 15 bases remaining between them. The CDR3 is 15 amino acids. Germline loops: CDR1 MGHDK, CDR2 SYGVNS. The CDR3 sequence: CASSDTDSQPYGYTF. The CDR3 DNA sequence: TGTGCCAGCAGTGACACCGACAGTCAACCCTATGGCTACACCTTC.

This clonotype was seen a few times. At one of its ends the junction is not consistent with the germline gene, which may arise from a read error. This chain connects TRBV3-1 to TRBJ2-1; 7 nucleotides match TRBD2. The CDR3 has 12 amino acids. The germline CDR1 and CDR2 sequences are LGHDT and YNNKEL (reference sequence). Written as DNA, the CDR3 is TGTGCCAGCAGCCAATCCTATAGCGGGTCGGTCTTC. Translated: CASSQSYSGSVF.

The chain employs TRBV20-1 and TRBJ2-3; D is ambiguous. Germline V gene data show CDR1 as DFQATT and CDR2 as SNEGSKA (reference sequence). Trimming stripped 0 bases from V and 4 bases from J, with 11 bases between. The CDR3 length is 14 residues. CDR3 DNA: TGCAGTGCTAGAGACCCCCGGAGATCAGATACGCAGTATTTT. Amino acid sequence: CSARDPRRSDTQYF.

The V call is TRBV6-1, the J call TRBJ2-3; D is undetermined. V was shortened by 0 bases and J by 5 bases, with 6 bases between the two germline ends. The germline gives CDR1 MNHNS, CDR2 SASEGT. This CDR3 spans 13 amino acids. Here the CDR3 DNA reads TGTGCCAGCAGTGAAGCCCGGCAAGATACGCAGTATTTT. Translated: CASSEARQDTQYF.

This clonotype was recorded once. CDR3 protein: CASSSYHSGRETYEQYF. The DNA of the CDR3 is TGTGCCAGCAGCTCCTATCATAGCGGGAGGGAAACCTACGAGCAGTACTTC. V is TRBV9 and J is TRBJ2-7, with TRBD2 identical over 11 bases. The V gene end was trimmed by 4 bases and the J gene end by 2 bases; junction bases not matched to a gene: 11. The CDR3 is 17 residues long. CDR1 and CDR2 from the germline V gene are SGDLS and YYNGEE.

This sequence joins TRBV4-2 and TRBJ2-2; D might be TRBD1 or TRBD2, each matching 6 bases. The CDR3 consists of 16 residues. Germline-derived CDR1 and CDR2 are LGHNA and YNFKEQ. V was shortened by 0 bases and J by 5 bases, with 13 bases between the two germline ends. The CDR3 nucleotides are TGTGCCAGCAGCCAAGAAGGGGGAGGTCGGACCGGGGAGCTGTTTTTT. Residues: CASSQEGGGRTGELFF.

This clonotype was counted a single time. V is TRBV27 and J is TRBJ2-7, with D possibly matching TRBD1 (7 bases). Germline-derived CDR1 and CDR2 are MNHEY and SMNVEV (reference sequence). This CDR3 has 13 amino acids. Trimming took off 6 bases at V and 10 bases at J, with 19 bases between the two ends. CDR3 sequence (DNA): TGTGCCAGCAGCTTCCCAGGGGGGTTCGAACAGTACTTC. Translating it yields CASSFPGGFEQYF.

The rearrangement links TRBV4-2 to TRBJ1-1; perhaps TRBD1 as D (5 bases). Trimming left V 0 bases short and J 1 base short, with 9 bases between. CDR3 length: 15 residues. Germline loops: CDR1 LGHNA, CDR2 YNFKEQ. CDR3 sequence reads: CASSQDQGQNTEAFF. CDR3 DNA: TGTGCCAGCAGCCAAGATCAAGGACAGAACACTGAAGCTTTCTTT.

This chain connects TRBV20-1 to TRBJ1-5, with D maybe TRBD1 (5 bases). V was cut by 3 bases and J by 5 bases, with 20 bases left in between. The CDR3 is 16 amino acids. Per germline, CDR1 DFQATT and CDR2 SNEGSKA (reference sequence). The CDR3 DNA follows: TGCAGTGCTAGTCGACCCGGGACGGAGGAGGATCAGCCCCAGCATTTT. Amino acids: CSASRPGTEEDQPQHF.

This sequence joins TRBV20-1 and TRBJ2-3, with TRBD2 matching over 10 bases. Germline V gives CDR1 DFQATT, CDR2 SNEGSKA (reference sequence). With 6 bases clipped from V and 3 bases from J, the junction kept 15 bases outside the gene matches. This CDR3 comprises 17 residues. Written as DNA, the CDR3 is TGCAGTGCGCAAGATTGGCTAGCGGGAGAAGGGACAGATACGCAGTATTTT. Its translation: CSAQDWLAGEGTDTQYF.

This clonotype is classed as medium-sized (0.01 to 0.1%). The genes are TRBV4-3 and TRBJ2-2; 7 bases align to TRBD2. The V gene's germline CDR1 is LGHNA and CDR2 YSLEER. V lost 0 bases and J lost 1; bases outside the gene matches: 5. CDR3 size: 17 residues. The CDR3 coding sequence is TGCGCCAGCAGCCAAGATCGGGGCGGGAGGAACACCGGGGAGCTGTTTTTT. Translating gives CASSQDRGGRNTGELFF.

The table lists this clonotype with a count of one. The rearrangement joins TRBV27 to TRBJ2-3; TRBD2 is a possible D gene (6 bases). Germline CDR1 MNHEY, CDR2 SMNVEV (reference sequence). The CDR3 loop spans 14 amino acids. The ends were cut back, 4 bases at V and 5 bases at J, with 13 bases in the middle. The CDR3 reads CASSWGEDRDTQYF. In DNA form, the CDR3 reads TGTGCCAGCAGTTGGGGGGAGGATCGAGATACGCAGTATTTT.

The table lists this clonotype with a few counts. The chain has TRBV10-3 and TRBJ2-2, with D possibly called TRBD1 or TRBD2 (5 bases each). The CDR3 runs to 15 residues. In germline, CDR1 is ENHRY, CDR2 SYGVKD. Trimming shortened V by 8 bases and J by 4 bases, and 17 bases separated the two germline ends. The CDR3 nucleotides read TGTGCCATCGGCAATCAAGGGGACGGCACCGGGGAGCTGTTTTTT. Protein sequence: CAIGNQGDGTGELFF.

This clonotype is large (0.1 to 1%) by share. The V gene is TRBV20-1, the J gene TRBJ1-2; D remains ambiguous. The CDR3 spans 11 residues. Germline V CDR1 and CDR2: DFQATT, SNEGSKA (reference sequence). CDR3 sequence (DNA): TGCAGCGGCGGCGGAGGTTTTGGCTACACCTTC. This sequence encodes CSGGGGFGYTF.

The V and J genes are TRBV19 and TRBJ2-3; 11 bases fit TRBD2. Unmatched junction bases numbered 7, after V lost 5 bases and J lost 3 bases. Germline-derived CDR1 and CDR2 are LNHDA and SQIVND (reference sequence). This CDR3 comprises 16 residues. The CDR3 sequence is CASSVITSGSTDTQYF. The CDR3 DNA reads as TGTGCCAGTAGTGTCATAACTAGCGGGAGTACAGATACGCAGTATTTT.